The present T cell receptor beta chain was sequenced within a study of blood T cell repertoires in COVID-19. The wider study: Nucleic acid was either cDNA or gDNA, and it came from T cells, B-cell-depleted T cells, or PBMCs.

Generated by immunoSEQ multiplex PCR, the TCRdb table keeps only in-frame clones and is missing some. This sample has over 130,000 clones, with approximately 89% found just once. The CDR3 length is 18 residues. V dropped 1 base and J dropped 0 bases, with 18 bases sitting between them. From germline, CDR1 is SEHNR and CDR2 FQNEAQ (reference sequence). The V call is TRBV7-9, the J call TRBJ2-5; tentative D call: TRBD2 (6 bases). The TCR sequence derives from a human donor in a cohort sampled during active COVID-19. Sequencing input: peripheral blood. The CDR3 sequence: CASSLELALTNYQETQYF. In nucleotides, the CDR3 is TGTGCCAGCAGCTTAGAACTAGCTCTAACTAATTACCAAGAGACCCAGTACTTC.